Each of the 19 T cell receptor beta chains below was sequenced from the same sample in a study of blood T cell repertoires in COVID-19. TCRdb keeps only in-frame clones here, not all; method: immunoSEQ multiplex PCR. The data contain roughly 170,000 clones, 84% of them singletons. Sequencing input: peripheral blood. The receptors were gathered from a human donor in a cohort sampled during active COVID-19.

V usage is TRBV30 and J usage is TRBJ2-5; TRBD2 matches 7 bases. In germline, CDR1 is GTSNPN, CDR2 SVGIG (reference sequence). This CDR3 comprises 17 residues. The V segment lost 1 base and the J segment 5 bases; nucleotides outside the gene matches: 16. This CDR3 reads CAWSAHVLTRGGETQYF. The CDR3 DNA is TGTGCCTGGAGTGCCCACGTCCTGACCCGGGGAGGGGAGACCCAGTACTTC.

J is TRBJ2-5 and V is TRBV29-1; 10 bases map to TRBD2. V trimming: 3 bases; J trimming: 5 bases; junction bases outside the gene matches: 6. In germline, CDR1 is SQVTM, CDR2 ANQGSEA. The CDR3 runs 14 residues. CDR3 bases: TGCAGCGTTGACCTAGCGGGGGCCCCTGAGACCCAGTACTTC. Its protein is CSVDLAGAPETQYF.

V gene TRBV4-1 combines with J gene TRBJ2-2; D gene unclear. CDR1 is MGHRA and CDR2 is YSYEKL in the germline V gene. This CDR3 contains 15 residues. Trimming left V 8 bases short and J 4 bases short, with 17 bases between. The CDR3 region has the DNA TGCGCCAGCGGCCTGTACCTGGGCACCACCGGGGAGCTGTTTTTT. Its protein product is CASGLYLGTTGELFF.

The chain couples TRBV18 to TRBJ1-4; TRBD1 matches 9 bases. The V gene end was trimmed by 4 bases and the J gene end by 5 bases; junction bases not matched to a gene: 8. CDR1 and CDR2 from the germline V gene are KGHSH and LQKENI. This CDR3 has 16 residues. CDR3 sequence (DNA): TGTGCCAGCTCACTCGGACCGGGACAGGGAAATGAAAAACTGTTTTTT. Translation gives CASSLGPGQGNEKLFF.

This clone was seen a single time. The chain joins TRBV5-6 to TRBJ1-2, with a tentative D call TRBD1 (6 bases). The CDR3 covers 17 residues. Germline V CDR1 and CDR2: SGHDT, YYEEEE. With 1 base removed from V and 4 bases from J, the gap between germline ends came to 20 bases. CDR3 nucleotide sequence: TGTGCCAGCAGCTTGTTGAGAAGACAGGAACGAGGCTATGGCTACACCTTC. Its protein product is CASSLLRRQERGYGYTF.

J is TRBJ1-2 and V is TRBV7-9; D remains unclear. This CDR3 has 17 amino acids. Germline CDR1 SEHNR, CDR2 FQNEAQ (reference sequence). V was shortened by 2 bases and J by 7 bases, with 23 bases between the two germline ends. The CDR3 DNA follows: TGTGCCAGCAGCTTATATTCGGCCTCAGTAGACTCTTTTGGCTACACCTTC. Translation: CASSLYSASVDSFGYTF.

CDR3 residues: CASSPFQDEAFF. The CDR3 nucleotides read TGTGCCAGCTCACCGTTTCAGGATGAAGCTTTCTTT. The chain has TRBV18 and TRBJ1-1; D unclear. This CDR3 comprises 12 residues. CDR1 and CDR2 (germline): KGHSH, LQKENI. Trimming removed 3 bases from V and 7 bases from J, with 9 bases in between.

This clone was counted between two and nine times. This chain uses TRBV4-2 with TRBJ2-4; D is perhaps TRBD2 (7 bases). Germline CDR1 and CDR2: LGHNA and YNFKEQ. The CDR3 sequence is 21 residues long. V was trimmed by 3 bases and J by 0 bases, leaving 27 bases between them. CDR3 region: CASSHPPPGRGGELAKNIQYF. For the CDR3, the DNA is TGTGCCAGCAGCCACCCCCCTCCGGGCAGGGGAGGGGAACTAGCCAAAAACATTCAGTACTTC.

The chain combines TRBV5-6 with TRBJ1-2, with a weak D call TRBD1 (6 bases). Germline CDR1 reads SGHDT; CDR2 reads YYEEEE. Trimming stripped 4 bases from V and 3 bases from J, with 28 bases between. The CDR3 contains 19 residues. CDR3 amino acids: CASSPLASRGLVVYYGYTF. CDR3 sequence (DNA): TGTGCCAGCAGCCCCCTTGCTTCGCGGGGGCTCGTGGTTTACTATGGCTACACCTTC.

This rearrangement joins TRBV5-1 to TRBJ1-1; 9 nucleotides agree with TRBD1. Germline CDR1 and CDR2: SGHRS and YFSETQ. Trimming took 4 bases from V and 1 from J; bases not matched to a gene: 11. The CDR3 covers 17 residues. The CDR3 spells CASSAQPGQGSNTEAFF. CDR3 sequence (DNA): TGCGCCAGCAGCGCGCAACCGGGACAGGGTTCGAACACTGAAGCTTTCTTT. The full variable domain, completed using reference TRBV5-1 and TRBJ1-1, is KAGVTQTPRYLIKTRGQQVTLSCSPISGHRSVSWYQQTPGQGLQFLFEYFSETQRNKGNFPGRFSGRQFSNSRSEMNVSTLELGDSALYLCASSAQPGQGSNTEAFFGQGTRLTVV.

The V call is TRBV7-2, the J call TRBJ2-7, with 7 bases identical to TRBD2. J was trimmed by 0 bases and V by 3 bases; bases with no gene match: 5. The CDR3 sequence is 15 residues long. Looked up from germline, CDR1 is SGHTA and CDR2 is FQGNSA. The CDR3 sequence: CASSFGGTHSYEQYF. The CDR3 region has the DNA TGTGCCAGCAGCTTCGGGGGGACTCACTCCTACGAGCAGTACTTC. The whole variable domain, filled in from reference TRBV7-2 and TRBJ2-7, reads GAGVSQSPSNKVTEKGKDVELRCDPISGHTALYWYRQSLGQGLEFLIYFQGNSAPDKSGLPSDRFSAERTGGSVSTLTIQRTQQEDSAVYLCASSFGGTHSYEQYFGPGTRLTVT.

This clone has just a few counts. The CDR3 spells CATSRLPSRTYEQYF. The CDR3 nucleotides read TGTGCCACCAGCAGACTTCCCTCCCGTACCTACGAGCAGTACTTC. The rearrangement links TRBV15 to TRBJ2-7; the D is unclear. Germline-derived CDR1 and CDR2 are LNHNV and YYDKDF (reference sequence). Trimming stripped 2 bases from V and 2 bases from J, with 13 bases between. The CDR3 extends over 15 amino acids.

The gene calls are TRBV9 and TRBJ1-5, with D unresolved. The CDR3 sequence is 13 residues long. The germline V gene encodes CDR1 SGDLS and CDR2 YYNGEE. The ends were cut back, 0 bases at V and 5 bases at J, with 6 bases in the middle. CDR3 amino acids: CASSVDSYQPQHF. The CDR3 nucleotides are TGTGCCAGCAGCGTAGACAGTTATCAGCCCCAGCATTTT.

V gene TRBV12-3 or TRBV12-4 combines with J gene TRBJ1-3; 7 positions agree with TRBD1. After removal of 5 bases from V and 4 bases from J, the junction contained 2 bases not matched to a gene. The CDR3 length is 13 residues. The CDR3, as DNA: TGTGCCAGCAGTGTGACAGGGGGAAACACCATATATTTT. Its translation: CASSVTGGNTIYF.

This chain connects TRBV29-1 to TRBJ2-1, with TRBD2 matching 7 bases. There are 14 residues in the CDR3. In germline, CDR1 is SQVTM, CDR2 ANQGSEA. Germline trimming cut 7 bases from V and 0 bases from J; bases unmatched to any gene: 6. Here the CDR3 DNA reads TGCAGCGCCCTCGGGGGGTCCTCCTACAATGAGCAGTTCTTC. It translates to CSALGGSSYNEQFF.

The chain combines TRBV5-1 with TRBJ2-7; 12 bases agree with TRBD1. The CDR3 is made up of 16 amino acids. Losses at the gene ends were 0 bases for V and 3 bases for J; bases not matched to a gene: 4. Germline CDR1 reads SGHRS; CDR2 reads YFSETQ. The chain's CDR3 is CASSLAGQGALYEQYF. For the CDR3, the DNA is TGCGCCAGCAGCTTGGCGGGACAGGGGGCCCTCTACGAGCAGTACTTC.

The chain recombines TRBV7-8 with TRBJ1-2; a possible D gene is TRBD1 (6 bases). Germline assignment: CDR1 SGHVS and CDR2 FQNEAQ. This CDR3 is built from 16 residues. V gave up 1 base and J gave up 1 base, with 13 bases separating them. Here the CDR3 DNA reads TGTGCCAGCAGCTTAGTTGGGACACCAATTAACTATGGCTACACCTTC. This sequence encodes CASSLVGTPINYGYTF.

The V and J genes are TRBV7-8 and TRBJ1-1; TRBD1 aligns across 10 bases. Germline V gives CDR1 SGHVS, CDR2 FQNEAQ. CDR3 length: 17 residues. With 0 bases clipped from V and 0 bases from J, the junction kept 4 bases outside the gene matches. The DNA for the CDR3 is TGTGCCAGCAGCTTAGCGCGGACAGGGGGACTGAACACTGAAGCTTTCTTT. Its protein is CASSLARTGGLNTEAFF.

For this clone: This CDR3 is also generated by other DNA sequences in the sample. For the CDR3, the DNA is TGTGCCAGCAGCGTAGGGACAGGTAATCAGCCCCAGCATTTT. This gives the protein CASSVGTGNQPQHF. The V gene is TRBV9, the J gene TRBJ1-5; the match to TRBD1 covers 7 bases. CDR3 size: 14 residues. Trimming took 0 bases from V and 4 from J; bases not matched to a gene: 1. Germline CDR1 reads SGDLS; CDR2 reads YYNGEE.